Following are 5 T cell receptor beta chains from one sample sequenced in a study of T cells in Graves' hyperthyroidism and ophthalmopathy. Authors of the study amplified TCR beta CDR3 regions from RNA transcripts. During a first-round RT-PCR of the TCR CDR3, the HTBI primer set was used. MiXCR was run by TCRdb on the multiplex PCR reads, yielding one entry per CDR3 protein. The top ten clones hold under 20% of a sample with about 570,000 distinct CDR3 sequences, about 45% of them seen once. The sequencing sample was made of peripheral blood or thyroid tissue (not recorded which). The receptors were gathered from an adult woman with Graves' disease, either hyperthyroidism or ophthalmopathy (not recorded which).

The V call is TRBV20-1, the J call TRBJ1-5; possibly TRBD1 for D (5 bases). In germline, CDR1 is DFQATT, CDR2 SNEGSKA (reference sequence). The V gene lost 3 bases and the J gene lost 5 bases, with 14 bases spanning the gap. CDR3 length: 14 amino acids. DNA for the CDR3: TGCAGTGCTAGTAATCGGTTAGGGGATCAGCCCCAGCATTTT. It yields the protein CSASNRLGDQPQHF.

The table lists this clonotype with a few counts. The V and J genes are TRBV29-1 and TRBJ2-5, with 10 nucleotides matching TRBD2. The CDR3 spans 14 residues. The germline CDR1 and CDR2 sequences are SQVTM and ANQGSEA. After removal of 4 bases from V and 8 bases from J, the junction contained 10 bases not matched to a gene. CDR3 region: CSVGSGRATETQYF. Here the CDR3 DNA reads TGCAGCGTTGGGAGCGGGAGGGCCACGGAAACCCAGTACTTC.

This clonotype was observed many times. This rearrangement joins TRBV6-5 to TRBJ2-5, with TRBD2 matching 8 bases. The CDR3 sequence is 15 residues long. V lost 8 bases to trimming and J lost 7 bases; unmatched junction nucleotides: 15. Per germline, CDR1 MNHEY and CDR2 SVGAGI. The CDR3 nucleotides are TGTGCCAGCGGGTTTTGGCGGGGGGAGGCAGGGACCCAGTACTTC. Protein product: CASGFWRGEAGTQYF.

Notes on this clonotype: This may arise from a read error, as a much more abundant clone is one base away. The V call is TRBV29-1, the J call TRBJ1-2, with TRBD1 matching 8 bases. The CDR3 is made up of 12 amino acids. Losses at the gene ends were 8 bases for V and 3 bases for J; bases not matched to a gene: 5. Germline V gives CDR1 SQVTM, CDR2 ANQGSEA. The CDR3: CSSPTGDYGYTF. Written as DNA, the CDR3 is TGCAGCTCACCGACAGGGGACTATGGCTACACCTTC.

The gene calls are TRBV11-1 and TRBJ2-7; D possibly uses TRBD1 or TRBD2 (6 bases each). The germline V gene has CDR1 SGHAT and CDR2 FQDESV (reference sequence). The CDR3 is made up of 15 amino acids. Between the trimmed V and J ends, which lost 3 bases and 3 bases, there was a span of 15 bases. The CDR3 DNA follows: TGTGCCAGCAGCTTTGGGGGGCTTGTAATCTACGAGCAGTACTTC. It encodes CASSFGGLVIYEQYF.